The next 32 T cell receptor beta chains were all read from a single sample in a study of control samples from healthy donors and cancer patients. TCRdb's copy holds only in-frame clones and misses some; the assay was immunoSEQ multiplex PCR. This table has about 140,000 clones, around 90% appearing once. The source material was blood. The receptors stem from a man between 18 and 29 years old in good health.

This chain joins TRBV7-9 and TRBJ2-6; D assignment may be TRBD1 or TRBD2 (5 bases each). CDR1 is SEHNR, CDR2 FQNEAQ, per germline (reference sequence). Trimming removed 5 bases from V and 0 bases from J, with 20 bases in between. This CDR3 region has 19 residues. CDR3: CASSPQLRDPFSGANVLTF. The CDR3 DNA reads as TGTGCCAGCAGCCCCCAACTCAGGGACCCGTTCTCTGGGGCCAACGTCCTGACTTTC.

The chain joins TRBV10-3 to TRBJ2-2; D is perhaps TRBD2 (5 bases). Germline V gene lookup returns CDR1 ENHRY and CDR2 SYGVKD. With 3 bases removed from V and 13 bases from J, the gap between germline ends came to 12 bases. The CDR3 covers 12 residues. DNA for the CDR3: TGTGCCATCAGTGATGGGAGAGAAAGGCTGTTTTTT. It is translated as CAISDGRERLFF.

This chain connects TRBV7-9 to TRBJ2-5; no firm D call. Trimming left V 3 bases short and J 0 bases short, with 20 bases between. The germline CDR1 and CDR2 sequences are SEHNR and FQNEAQ (reference sequence). The CDR3 runs to 18 residues. The CDR3 coding sequence is TGTGCCAGCAGCTTGTATAGTGGAACACCCAAGAACCAAGAGACCCAGTACTTC. Protein sequence: CASSLYSGTPKNQETQYF.

V gene TRBV28 combines with J gene TRBJ1-6, with 9 bases lining up with TRBD1. From germline, CDR1 is MDHEN and CDR2 SYDVKM. The CDR3 has 16 amino acids. The junction had 13 bases not matched to a gene; V was cut back by 6 bases and J by 10 bases. The CDR3: CASRGTGRDLTSPLHF. CDR3 nucleotide sequence: TGTGCCAGCAGGGGGACAGGGAGGGATTTGACCTCACCCCTCCACTTT.

The J gene is TRBJ2-7, the V gene TRBV7-9, with TRBD1 identical over 8 bases. The CDR3 spans 13 residues. J gave up 3 bases and V 4 bases, and 2 bases lay outside the gene matches. Germline V lookup: CDR1 SEHNR, CDR2 FQNEAQ (reference sequence). The CDR3 coding sequence is TGTGCCAGCAGCTGGGGGACAGGCTACGAGCAGTACTTC. Its protein is CASSWGTGYEQYF.

This clone was observed a single time. This chain connects TRBV5-6 to TRBJ1-6; D is unclear. V lost 1 base and J lost 10, with 6 bases in between. Germline CDR1 and CDR2: SGHDT and YYEEEE. CDR3 length equals 12 residues. The CDR3 protein is CASSLRPSPLHF. The DNA of the CDR3 is TGTGCCAGCAGCTTGCGCCCATCACCCCTCCACTTT.

This clone came up once. The chain recombines TRBV9 with TRBJ2-1; 7 bases agree with TRBD1. The J segment lost 8 bases and the V segment lost 4 bases, leaving 18 bases of the junction unmatched. The CDR3 is 17 amino acids. The germline CDR1 and CDR2 sequences are SGDLS and YYNGEE. CDR3 amino acids: CASSLDYRQGLPYEQFF. The CDR3 DNA sequence: TGTGCCAGCAGCCTTGATTATCGACAGGGATTACCCTATGAGCAGTTCTTC.

This rearrangement joins TRBV27 to TRBJ1-5; a weak D match, TRBD1 (6 bases). The CDR3 is 14 amino acids. Deletions cut 1 base from V and 4 bases from J, with 8 bases between. CDR1 and CDR2 from the germline V gene are MNHEY and SMNVEV (reference sequence). CDR3 sequence reads: CASSLWQGNQPQHF. CDR3 nucleotides: TGTGCCAGCAGTTTATGGCAGGGGAATCAGCCCCAGCATTTT.

The chain joins TRBV2 to TRBJ2-7; possibly TRBD1 or TRBD2 for D (7 bases each). CDR1 SNHLY and CDR2 FYNNEI come from the germline V gene. The germline V and J ends were trimmed by 10 bases and 2 bases, with 15 bases remaining between them. The CDR3 is 13 amino acids. The CDR3 is CATGGTDAYEQYF. In DNA form, the CDR3 reads TGTGCCACCGGGGGGACAGATGCCTACGAGCAGTACTTC.

The chain employs TRBV5-8 and TRBJ1-2; D remains unclear. The ends were cut back, 8 bases at V and 0 bases at J, with 14 bases in the middle. This CDR3 spans 14 amino acids. The germline gives CDR1 SGHTS, CDR2 YDEGEE. CDR3 protein: CASRPWDTNYGYTF. CDR3 in DNA: TGTGCCAGTCGGCCGTGGGATACTAACTATGGCTACACCTTC.

To note about this clone: This CDR3 is also generated by other DNA sequences in the sample. The rearrangement uses TRBV24-1 and TRBJ2-3; D is possibly TRBD1 (7 bases). This CDR3 is 14 amino acids long. The V end was cut by 9 bases, the J end by 0 bases, with 12 bases between. The germline V gene encodes CDR1 KGHDR and CDR2 SFDVKD. The CDR3: CATSQGGSTDTQYF. DNA for the CDR3: TGTGCCACCTCCCAGGGGGGTAGCACAGATACGCAGTATTTT.

The V gene is TRBV30, the J gene TRBJ1-2; possibly TRBD1 for D (6 bases). V shed 2 bases and J shed 9 bases, with 22 bases lying between them. CDR1 is GTSNPN and CDR2 is SVGIG in the germline V gene (reference sequence). The CDR3 runs to 15 residues. Here the CDR3 DNA reads TGTGCCTGGAGTTTCGGGGGGGGCGCCAGAGAAAGCTACACCTTC. Translating gives CAWSFGGGARESYTF.

This sequence joins TRBV6-2 or TRBV6-3 and TRBJ2-7, with D perhaps being TRBD1 or TRBD2 (6 bases each). Germline assignment: CDR1 MNHEY and CDR2 SVGEGT. CDR3 length: 14 residues. Deletions cut 0 bases from V and 6 bases from J, with 12 bases between. CDR3 sequence: CASSYSGGHGEQYF. For the CDR3, the DNA is TGTGCCAGCAGTTACTCGGGGGGCCACGGCGAGCAGTACTTC.

CDR3 protein: CASSYERGAGNEQYF. The CDR3 DNA sequence: TGTGCCAGCAGTTACGAGAGGGGCGCGGGAAACGAGCAGTACTTC. The chain is built from TRBV27 and TRBJ2-7; D might be TRBD2 (6 bases). From germline, CDR1 is MNHEY and CDR2 SMNVEV (reference sequence). V lost 4 bases and J lost 5, with 18 bases in between. CDR3 length: 15 amino acids.

The V call is TRBV6-1, the J call TRBJ2-2; 7 positions match TRBD1. The V gene's germline CDR1 is MNHNS and CDR2 SASEGT. This CDR3 region has 20 residues. Germline trimming cut 0 bases from V and 0 bases from J; bases unmatched to any gene: 13. Written as DNA, the CDR3 is TGTGCCAGCAGTGAAGCAACGACAGGGTACCACCTCGCGAACACCGGGGAGCTGTTTTTT. This translates into CASSEATTGYHLANTGELFF.

The chain recombines TRBV5-1 with TRBJ1-6; 7 bases align to TRBD1. The CDR3 covers 15 residues. After removal of 3 bases from V and 7 bases from J, the junction contained 7 bases not matched to a gene. Germline values: CDR1 SGHRS, CDR2 YFSETQ. The CDR3 reads CASSSIGTVNSPLHF. In DNA form, the CDR3 reads TGCGCCAGCAGCTCCATCGGGACAGTCAATTCACCCCTCCACTTT.

This clone was observed once. This chain connects TRBV10-3 to TRBJ2-7; 9 positions match TRBD2. Unmatched junction bases numbered 18, after V lost 6 bases and J lost 0 bases. Germline V gene data show CDR1 as ENHRY and CDR2 as SYGVKD. The CDR3 is made up of 19 amino acids. The DNA of the CDR3 is TGTGCCATCAGCGGGTCAATAGTGCGGGGGGGTGAAAACTCCTACGAGCAGTACTTC. It translates to CAISGSIVRGGENSYEQYF.

This sequence joins TRBV15 and TRBJ2-7; 13 nucleotides agree with TRBD2. Germline V gene data show CDR1 as LNHNV and CDR2 as YYDKDF (reference sequence). The CDR3 length is 20 residues. After removal of 4 bases from V and 4 bases from J, the junction contained 19 bases not matched to a gene. Here the CDR3 DNA reads TGTGCCACCAGCAATTCAGCGGGGCAACGGACTAGCGGGGGTTTTTACGAGCAGTACTTC. Amino acid sequence: CATSNSAGQRTSGGFYEQYF.

The rearrangement uses TRBV7-9 and TRBJ2-7; no clear D. The germline V gene encodes CDR1 SEHNR and CDR2 FQNEAQ (reference sequence). This CDR3 is built from 15 residues. Trimming stripped 4 bases from V and 5 bases from J, with 18 bases between. CDR3 region: CASSSTLPHSDEQYF. In DNA, the CDR3 is TGTGCCAGCAGCTCCACTCTCCCTCACTCGGACGAGCAGTACTTC.

This clone was observed once. This chain connects TRBV5-1 to TRBJ2-2; weak D call: TRBD2 (6 bases). The CDR3 loop spans 17 amino acids. V was clipped by 4 bases and J by 0 bases, with 16 bases between them. Germline V CDR1 and CDR2: SGHRS, YFSETQ. The CDR3 sequence is CASSPGWRVANTGELFF. The CDR3 DNA is TGCGCCAGCAGCCCGGGTTGGAGGGTAGCGAACACCGGGGAGCTGTTTTTT.

The chain has TRBV13 and TRBJ1-3; TRBD1 matches at 7 bases. The CDR3 loop spans 16 amino acids. Germline loops: CDR1 PRHDT, CDR2 FYEKMQ (reference sequence). V shed 4 bases and J 2 bases; nucleotides not matched to a gene: 8. The CDR3 DNA is TGTGCCAGCAGCTCAATAGACAGGGCCCCTGGAAACACCATATATTTT. This codes for CASSSIDRAPGNTIYF.

The rearrangement joins TRBV28 to TRBJ1-4; 10 nucleotides align to TRBD1. The CDR3 extends over 15 amino acids. Trimming removed 7 bases from V and 10 bases from J; junction bases left unmatched: 12. CDR1 is MDHEN, CDR2 SYDVKM, per germline. CDR3 in DNA: TGTGCCAGCACAAACTGGGACAGGGGATTTTCAAAACTGTTTTTT. It encodes CASTNWDRGFSKLFF.

The chain employs TRBV19 and TRBJ1-3; 7 nucleotides line up with TRBD1. Trimming took 7 bases from V and 0 from J; bases not matched to a gene: 6. Germline V gives CDR1 LNHDA, CDR2 SQIVND (reference sequence). The CDR3 runs 15 residues. The CDR3 DNA is TGTGCCAGTAATTCTGACAGGGTCTCTGGAAACACCATATATTTT. Translating it yields CASNSDRVSGNTIYF. The full variable domain, its missing parts supplied by reference TRBV19 and TRBJ1-3, is DGGITQSPKYLFRKEGQNVTLSCEQNLNHDAMYWYRQDPGQGLRLIYYSQIVNDFQKGDIAEGYSVSREKKESFPLTVTSAQKNPTAFYLCASNSDRVSGNTIYFGEGSWLTVV.

The chain couples TRBV28 to TRBJ1-2; 10 nucleotides agree with TRBD1. The CDR3 is 15 amino acids. Germline values: CDR1 MDHEN, CDR2 SYDVKM. J was trimmed by 2 bases and V by 2 bases; bases with no gene match: 2. Here the CDR3 reads CASSLTTGGNYGYTF. The CDR3 DNA is TGTGCCAGCAGTTTAACGACAGGGGGCAACTATGGCTACACCTTC.

The chain uses TRBV2 and TRBJ2-6; perhaps TRBD2 as D (5 bases). The CDR3 contains 17 residues. Deletions cut 2 bases from V and 0 bases from J, with 11 bases between. Germline CDR1 is SNHLY and CDR2 is FYNNEI. CDR3 nucleotides: TGTGCCAGCAGTGAACGGACTGTAGGCTCTGGGGCCAACGTCCTGACTTTC. Protein: CASSERTVGSGANVLTF.

V gene TRBV18 combines with J gene TRBJ1-4, with TRBD1 as a possible D gene (5 bases). The germline gives CDR1 KGHSH, CDR2 LQKENI. V dropped 4 bases and J dropped 8 bases, with 17 bases sitting between them. This CDR3 region has 15 residues. CDR3 protein: CASSRLGGDQEKLFF. The DNA of the CDR3 is TGTGCCAGCTCACGCTTGGGGGGGGACCAAGAAAAACTGTTTTTT. Using reference TRBV18 and TRBJ1-4 for the parts outside the CDR3, the full variable domain is NAGVMQNPRHLVRRRGQEARLRCSPMKGHSHVYWYRQLPEEGLKFMVYLQKENIIDESGMPKERFSAEFPKEGPSILRIQQVVRGDSAAYFCASSRLGGDQEKLFFGSGTQLSVL.

The chain joins TRBV5-1 to TRBJ2-2; D might be TRBD2 (6 bases). The CDR3 spans 15 residues. Germline CDR1 SGHRS, CDR2 YFSETQ. The V end was cut by 4 bases, the J end by 5 bases, with 15 bases between. The chain's CDR3 is CASSRDSVETGELFF. The CDR3 coding sequence is TGCGCCAGCAGCCGGGACTCCGTAGAGACCGGGGAGCTGTTTTTT.

This rearrangement joins TRBV21-1 to TRBJ1-2. TRBV21-1 is listed as a pseudogene. There are 15 residues in the CDR3. The CDR3 protein is CASPQAEGSNYGYTF. For the CDR3, the DNA is TGTGCCAGCCCGCAGGCCGAGGGGTCTAACTATGGCTACACCTTC.

The chain links TRBV29-1 to TRBJ1-2; D is uncertain. Germline CDR1 SQVTM, CDR2 ANQGSEA. This CDR3 region has 13 residues. The V gene lost 3 bases and the J gene lost 4 bases, with 12 bases spanning the gap. In DNA, the CDR3 is TGCAGCGTTGACAAAACCTGGGGCTATGGCTACACCTTC. This gives the protein CSVDKTWGYGYTF.

The J gene is TRBJ2-7, the V gene TRBV7-3, with 10 positions matching TRBD2. Trimming at V came to 1 base and at J to 5 bases, leaving 8 bases not matched to a gene. Germline V gene lookup returns CDR1 SGHTA and CDR2 FQGTGA. The CDR3 loop spans 16 amino acids. The CDR3 protein is CASSLMGSGGMDEQYF. The CDR3 region has the DNA TGTGCCAGCAGCTTAATGGGTAGCGGGGGGATGGACGAGCAGTACTTC. Looking up the rest from reference TRBV7-3 and TRBJ2-7 gives the full variable domain: GAGVSQTPSNKVTEKGKYVELRCDPISGHTALYWYRQSLGQGPEFLIYFQGTGAADDSGLPNDRFFAVRPEGSVSTLKIQRTERGDSAVYLCASSLMGSGGMDEQYFGPGTRLTVT.

The rearrangement links TRBV3-1 (or the pseudogene TRBV3-2) to TRBJ2-7; possibly TRBD1 for D (5 bases). The V end was cut by 4 bases, the J end by 3 bases, with 13 bases between. Germline CDR1 and CDR2: LGHDT and YNNKEL (reference sequence). The CDR3 has 14 residues. The CDR3 DNA sequence: TGTGCCAGCAGCCGCCAACAGGTGAACTACGAGCAGTACTTC. Residues: CASSRQQVNYEQYF.

The chain employs TRBV5-1 and TRBJ2-2; TRBD1 matches 7 bases. J gave up 4 bases and V 0 bases, and 3 bases lay outside the gene matches. From germline, CDR1 is SGHRS and CDR2 YFSETQ. The CDR3 is 15 amino acids. For the CDR3, the DNA is TGCGCCAGCAGCTTGGACAGGGGTTTCACCGGGGAGCTGTTTTTT. Its translation: CASSLDRGFTGELFF.